Listed here are 8 T cell receptor beta chains from one sample, sequenced in a study of blood T cells in healthy people across ages. Sample-barcoded 5' priming and a J-beta primer mix drove a second PCR of roughly 6 to 12 cycles. Each CDR3 protein is one row after TCRdb ran MiXCR on the 5' RACE reads. The repertoire holds fewer than 2 million distinct CDR3 sequences, about two fifths seen once, with roughly 24% in the top ten. Sequencing was done on a sample of blood. The receptors stem from a human donor in good health.

This chain uses TRBV12-5 with TRBJ2-7; D is unresolved. This CDR3 comprises 15 residues. V was clipped by 1 base and J by 1 base, with 11 bases between them. Germline V gives CDR1 LGHNT, CDR2 FRNRAP. DNA for the CDR3: TGTGCTAGTGGTTTGGAACACCTTCTTTCCTACGAGCAGTACTTC. As protein: CASGLEHLLSYEQYF.

With regard to this clonotype: The junction shows a germline mismatch at one end, possibly a read error. The chain joins TRBV7-2 to TRBJ2-1; TRBD2 agrees at 10 bases. The CDR3 contains 15 residues. Germline CDR1 is SGHTA and CDR2 is FQGNSA. This chain's CDR3 is CASSLGAGGLNERFF. CDR3 DNA: TGTGCCAGCAGCTTAGGAGCGGGGGGGCTAAATGAGCGGTTCTTC. The variable domain in full, completed from reference TRBV7-2 and TRBJ2-1, reads GAGVSQSPSNKVTEKGKDVELRCDPISGHTALYWYRQSLGQGLEFLIYFQGNSAPDKSGLPSDRFSAERTGGSVSTLTIQRTQQEDSAVYLCASSLGAGGLNERFFGPGTRLTVL.

This clonotype was seen only once. A junction end diverges from the germline sequence, so it may reflect a read error. V usage is TRBV5-5 and J usage is TRBJ1-1; D call uncertain. Looked up from germline, CDR1 is SGHKS and CDR2 is YYEKEE (reference sequence). CDR3 length equals 13 residues. CDR3 DNA sequence: TGTGCCAGCAACTTGGTAGGCAGCACTGAAGCTTTCTTT. The encoded protein is CASNLVGSTEAFF.

The rearrangement links TRBV20-1 to TRBJ1-2; 7 bases match TRBD1. CDR1 DFQATT and CDR2 SNEGSKA come from the germline V gene (reference sequence). Trimming took 5 bases from V and 8 from J; bases not matched to a gene: 11. CDR3 length: 13 residues. The CDR3 reads CSASGTAGDGYTF. CDR3 DNA sequence: TGCAGTGCTTCCGGGACAGCGGGGGACGGCTACACCTTC.

The chain couples TRBV29-1 to TRBJ2-3; possibly TRBD2 for D (7 bases). This CDR3 contains 20 residues. Germline V gene data show CDR1 as SQVTM and CDR2 as ANQGSEA. The V end was cut by 0 bases, the J end by 5 bases, with 30 bases between. CDR3 sequence (DNA): TGCAGCGTTGAAGACTCGCTGCTCGTGGGGGACGGGGGGCGAGAAGATACGCAGTATTTT. Protein sequence: CSVEDSLLVGDGGREDTQYF.

This clonotype has at least ten counts. The V and J genes are TRBV29-1 and TRBJ2-5, with D unclear. The germline gives CDR1 SQVTM, CDR2 ANQGSEA. The ends were cut back, 6 bases at V and 11 bases at J, with 22 bases in the middle. The CDR3 is 13 residues long. The chain's CDR3 is CSVHTNQNTKQYF. The CDR3 coding sequence is TGCAGCGTCCATACTAACCAAAACACGAAGCAGTACTTC. The full variable domain, in which reference TRBV29-1 and TRBJ2-5 provide the parts outside the CDR3, is SAVISQKPSRDICQRGTSLTIQCQVDSQVTMMFWYRQQPGQSLTLIATANQGSEATYESGFVIDKFPISRPNLTFSTLTVSNMSPEDSSIYLCSVHTNQNTKQYFGPGTRLLVL.

This clonotype was picked up one time. Likely a read error: the CDR3 ends without its conserved phenylalanine or tryptophan. J is TRBJ1-4 and V is TRBV4-2; 7 bases are a match to TRBD1. Germline V gene sequence: CDR1 LGHNA, CDR2 YNFKEQ. The CDR3 has 13 amino acids. Losses at the gene ends were 8 bases for V and 7 bases for J; bases not matched to a gene: 7. The DNA for the CDR3 is TGTGCCAGCGGCATAGGGACAGCTGAAAAACTGTTTGTT. It specifies CASGIGTAEKLFV.

V usage is TRBV6-1 and J usage is TRBJ1-5, with D perhaps matching TRBD1 (6 bases). Trimming took off 4 bases at V and 2 bases at J, with 12 bases between the two ends. From germline, CDR1 is MNHNS and CDR2 SASEGT. The CDR3 length is 15 residues. The CDR3 sequence: CASSVFAGGNQPQHF. The CDR3 DNA is TGTGCCAGCAGTGTATTTGCAGGGGGCAATCAGCCCCAGCATTTT.